The 10 T cell receptor beta chains below were found in one sample sequenced in a study of blood T cells in healthy people across ages. Next came a second PCR, run for about 6 to 12 cycles, which used a sample-barcoded 5' primer along with a J-beta primer mix. MiXCR was run by TCRdb on the 5' RACE reads, yielding one entry per CDR3 protein. The table includes just over 1 million distinct CDR3 sequences, 35% to 55% detected once. The sequencing sample was made of blood. The receptors shown here come from a woman aged 60-75 years in good health.

This clonotype showed up just a few times. The chain has TRBV10-3 and TRBJ2-1; D ambiguous. The CDR3 covers 13 residues. V gave up 5 bases and J gave up 5 bases, with 10 bases separating them. Germline loops: CDR1 ENHRY, CDR2 SYGVKD. CDR3 DNA sequence: TGTGCCATCAGTATTTTACGGGACAATGAGCAGTTCTTC. This gives the protein CAISILRDNEQFF.

The CDR3 sequence is CASSQDRQSANYGYTF. DNA for the CDR3: TGCGCCAGCAGCCAAGATCGACAATCAGCTAACTATGGCTACACCTTC. The chain links TRBV4-1 to TRBJ1-2; no clear D. V dropped 0 bases and J dropped 0 bases, with 11 bases sitting between them. CDR3 length: 16 residues. CDR1 is MGHRA and CDR2 is YSYEKL in the germline V gene.

The chain has TRBV2 and TRBJ2-7, with TRBD1 matching over 7 bases. V dropped 2 bases and J dropped 2; count of bases not matched to a gene: 6. CDR1 is SNHLY, CDR2 FYNNEI, per germline. This CDR3 spans 15 amino acids. The CDR3 region is CASSETGVKAYEQYF. Written as DNA, the CDR3 is TGTGCCAGCAGTGAAACAGGGGTGAAGGCCTACGAGCAGTACTTC.

The chain has TRBV27 and TRBJ2-1; TRBD2 agrees at 13 bases. The V gene's germline CDR1 is MNHEY and CDR2 SMNVEV (reference sequence). V lost 2 bases, J lost 5 bases, and 3 bases stayed unmatched. The CDR3 runs 16 residues. CDR3 sequence reads: CASSLRLAGGNNEQFF. CDR3 in DNA: TGTGCCAGCAGTTTAAGACTAGCGGGAGGAAACAATGAGCAGTTCTTC.

A few counts support this clonotype. This rearrangement joins TRBV11-2 to TRBJ2-1; 13 nucleotides agree with TRBD2. The length of the CDR3 is 21 residues. After removal of 2 bases from V and 0 bases from J, the junction contained 13 bases not matched to a gene. Germline values: CDR1 SGHAT, CDR2 FQNNGV. The CDR3 region is CASSLPPLAGGPSNSYNEQFF. CDR3 DNA: TGTGCCAGCAGCTTACCCCCACTAGCGGGAGGGCCCTCTAACTCCTACAATGAGCAGTTCTTC.

This clonotype was counted many times. This chain links TRBV15 with TRBJ2-3; D unclear. CDR3 length equals 14 residues. Germline lookup yields CDR1 LNHNV and CDR2 YYDKDF (reference sequence). V lost 0 bases, J lost 0 bases, and 4 bases lay in between. Here the CDR3 reads CATSRDPSTDTQYF. As DNA, the CDR3 is TGTGCCACCAGCAGAGACCCTAGCACAGATACGCAGTATTTT.

The CDR3 nucleotides read TGCGCCAGCAGCTTGATAGGCCTCACCTCCTACAATGAGCAGTTCTTC. It encodes CASSLIGLTSYNEQFF. J is TRBJ2-1 and V is TRBV5-1; D is ambiguous. The CDR3 is 16 amino acids. The ends were cut back, 1 base at V and 0 bases at J, with 11 bases in the middle. The germline V gene encodes CDR1 SGHRS and CDR2 YFSETQ.

On this clonotype itself: A much larger clone lies one base from this, so it may be a read error. The CDR3 bases are TGCAGCGCTCGAGTGCGGGACAGGGACTACGAGCAGTACTTC. This sequence encodes CSARVRDRDYEQYF. The chain combines TRBV29-1 with TRBJ2-7; TRBD1 agrees at 9 bases. The length of the CDR3 is 14 residues. V was pared by 7 bases and J by 3 bases, with 10 bases of the junction left unmatched. In germline, CDR1 is SQVTM, CDR2 ANQGSEA.

This sequence joins TRBV20-1 and TRBJ1-1; the D gene is possibly TRBD1 (5 bases). Germline CDR1 and CDR2: DFQATT and SNEGSKA (reference sequence). V shed 3 bases and J shed 1 base, with 9 bases lying between them. The CDR3 has 13 amino acids. CDR3 region: CSARGGGNTEAFF. The CDR3 DNA reads TGCAGTGCTAGGGGGGGAGGGAACACTGAAGCTTTCTTT.

V and J are TRBV7-9 and TRBJ2-3; D is possibly TRBD1 (5 bases). The V and J ends lost 5 bases and 1 base respectively, with 22 bases between them. Looked up from germline, CDR1 is SEHNR and CDR2 is FQNEAQ (reference sequence). This CDR3 comprises 18 residues. The CDR3 spells CASSLTQGRPRGTDTQYF. CDR3 bases: TGTGCCAGCAGCCTTACCCAGGGCAGGCCCCGAGGCACAGATACGCAGTATTTT.